Listed below are T cell receptor beta chains from one sample, sequenced in a study of EBV T-cell therapy then PD-1 blockade in nasopharyngeal carcinoma. Which antigens these TCRs recognize remains unknown. The method was immunoSEQ multiplex PCR; TCRdb's version includes in-frame clones alone and lacks a portion of them. The sample shows roughly 15,000 clones, approximately 81% of them seen only once. Source: CD8+ T cells from blood, taken at approximately day 99 from a patient whose treatment included autologous EBV-specific T cells and nivolumab. The source is a man aged 40-49 years with nasopharyngeal carcinoma. The CDR3 runs from the conserved cysteine through the conserved F or W. D genes are given only for firm matches. Size is omitted from some rows. Given values are once, few, many or a class for expanded clones.

cdr3_length d_call j_call v_call clone_size cdr3_aa cdr3_nt
16 TRBD1 TRBJ1-4 TRBV5-6 medium-sized CASSFGQVATNEKLFF TGTGCCAGCAGCTTCGGACAGGTGGCAACTAATGAAAAACTGTTTTTT
17 TRBD2 TRBJ2-3 TRBV11-2 NA CASSSGTSGGCTDTQYF TGTGCCAGCAGCTCCGGGACTAGCGGGGGATGCACAGATACGCAGTATTTT
15 NA TRBJ2-2 TRBV24-1 NA CATSPVEPNTGELFF TGTGCCACCAGTCCTGTGGAACCGAACACCGGGGAGCTGTTTTTT
15 NA TRBJ1-3 TRBV3-1/TRBV3-2 NA CASRPDGSSGNTIYF TGTGCCAGCAGACCCGACGGAAGCTCTGGAAACACCATATATTTT
14 NA TRBJ1-2 TRBV5-4 NA CASSGEGYYYGYTF TGTGCCAGCAGCGGGGAGGGATATTACTATGGCTACACCTTC
13 NA TRBJ2-7 TRBV4-3 few CASSQDLGYEQYF TGCGCCAGCAGCCAAGATTTGGGCTACGAGCAGTACTTC
16 TRBD1 TRBJ1-1 TRBV2 NA CASSEAYRGVNTEAFF TGTGCCAGCAGTGAAGCTTACAGGGGGGTGAACACTGAAGCTTTCTTT
16 NA TRBJ2-6 TRBV18 NA CASSPRTDSGANVLTF TGTGCCAGCTCACCAAGGACCGACTCTGGGGCCAACGTCCTGACTTTC
11 NA TRBJ1-1 TRBV20-1 NA CSARGGLEAFF TGCAGTGCTAGAGGGGGACTTGAAGCTTTCTTT
15 NA TRBJ1-3 TRBV9 NA CASSAYGISGNTIYF TGTGCCAGCAGCGCCTATGGGATCTCTGGAAACACCATATATTTT
14 NA TRBJ2-7 TRBV5-4 once CASSSSTRAYEQYF TGTGCCAGCAGCTCGAGCACCCGGGCCTACGAGCAGTACTTC
10 NA TRBJ2-1 TRBV12-3/TRBV12-4 medium-sized CASSPYEQFF TGTGCCAGCAGTCCCTATGAGCAGTTCTTC
15 NA TRBJ1-1 TRBV6-2/TRBV6-3 NA CASSYSRRLWTEAFF TGTGCCAGCAGTTACTCGAGACGACTTTGGACTGAAGCTTTCTTT
15 NA TRBJ2-2 TRBV6-4 NA CASSAGDGDTGELFF TGTGCCAGCAGTGCAGGGGACGGGGACACCGGGGAGCTGTTTTTT
15 NA TRBJ2-5 TRBV9 few CASSLPSRGIETQYF TGTGCCAGCAGCCTCCCGTCGCGGGGTATCGAGACCCAGTACTTC
13 NA TRBJ1-3 TRBV2 once CARNEGQKNTIYF TGTGCCCGCAATGAAGGACAGAAGAACACCATATATTTT
16 NA TRBJ2-2 TRBV4-3 NA CASSQDPGMNTGELFF TGCGCCAGCAGCCAAGATCCCGGGATGAACACCGGGGAGCTGTTTTTT
15 NA TRBJ1-2 TRBV7-2 once CASSLAYSTNYGYTF TGTGCCAGCAGCTTAGCGTACAGCACTAACTATGGCTACACCTTC
16 NA TRBJ1-5 TRBV7-2 NA CASSLVYAGGNQPQHF TGTGCCAGCAGCTTAGTGTATGCAGGGGGCAATCAGCCCCAGCATTTT
12 NA TRBJ1-1 TRBV30 NA CAWGHINTEAFF TGTGCCTGGGGACACATAAACACTGAAGCTTTCTTT
17 NA TRBJ1-1 TRBV4-1 NA CASSQAVGTGLSTEAFF TGCGCCAGCAGCCAAGCTGTGGGGACGGGGCTGAGCACTGAAGCTTTCTTT
13 TRBD1 TRBJ1-2 TRBV29-1 NA CSVLGTGNYGYTF TGCAGCGTCCTGGGGACAGGGAACTATGGCTACACCTTC
16 NA TRBJ2-2 TRBV25-1 NA CASSEFVSANTGELFF TGTGCCAGCAGTGAATTCGTCAGCGCGAACACCGGGGAGCTGTTTTTT
17 TRBD2 TRBJ2-1 TRBV24-1 NA CATSSDELAGGYNEQFF TGTGCCACCAGTTCTGATGAACTAGCGGGGGGCTACAATGAGCAGTTCTTC
15 TRBD1 TRBJ2-7 TRBV7-9 NA CASSQGTGLPYEQYF TGTGCCAGCAGCCAGGGGACAGGGCTCCCCTACGAGCAGTACTTC
12 NA TRBJ1-1 TRBV5-5 NA CASSSRVPEAFF TGTGCCAGCAGCTCACGGGTACCTGAAGCTTTCTTT
15 NA TRBJ2-6 TRBV15 once CATSQDSSGANVLTF TGTGCCACCAGCCAGGACAGTTCTGGGGCCAACGTCCTGACTTTC
13 NA TRBJ2-3 TRBV25-1 few CASGVGEVDTQYF TGTGCCAGCGGGGTGGGGGAGGTGGATACGCAGTATTTT
13 NA TRBJ1-1 TRBV28 NA CASRRPGLTEAFF TGTGCCAGCAGGCGACCGGGACTAACTGAAGCTTTCTTT
15 NA TRBJ1-5 TRBV15 NA CATSRDQRFNQPQHF TGTGCCACCAGCAGAGATCAACGGTTCAATCAGCCCCAGCATTTT
14 NA TRBJ1-1 TRBV7-6 NA CASSPVPSHTEAFF TGTGCCAGCAGCCCCGTCCCCTCCCATACCGAAGCTTTCTTT
16 NA TRBJ1-4 TRBV2 NA CASSSGTFAANEKLFF TGTGCCAGCTCCTCCGGGACATTCGCGGCTAATGAAAAACTGTTTTTT
14 NA TRBJ1-5 TRBV28 NA CASREQASNQPQHF TGTGCCAGCAGGGAACAGGCCTCCAATCAGCCCCAGCATTTT
11 NA TRBJ2-5 TRBV12-3/TRBV12-4 NA CASSWAVAQYF TGTGCCAGCAGTTGGGCGGTGGCCCAGTACTTC
13 NA TRBJ1-1 TRBV27 NA CASSFGTGTEAFF TGTGCCAGCAGTTTCGGCACAGGCACTGAAGCTTTCTTT
17 TRBD2 TRBJ2-1 TRBV27 NA CASSLKALASGGNEQFF TGTGCCAGCAGTTTAAAAGCGTTGGCTAGCGGGGGAAATGAGCAGTTCTTC
16 NA TRBJ1-1 TRBV6-5 NA CASSYSMIEGGTEAFF TGTGCCAGCAGTTACTCGATGATCGAGGGGGGCACTGAAGCTTTCTTT
13 TRBD1 TRBJ2-7 TRBV6-2/TRBV6-3 NA CASSWDSSYEQYF TGTGCCAGCAGTTGGGACAGCTCCTACGAGCAGTACTTC
16 NA TRBJ2-3 TRBV6-5 NA CASSYSIQGRTDTQYF TGTGCCAGCAGTTACTCGATACAGGGCCGCACAGATACGCAGTATTTT